Reported below is one TCR beta chain. The sample is drawn from a study of OX40 agonist ivuxolimab in advanced cancers. As for the study in general: Every 2 weeks, patients received ivuxolimab intravenously, dosed at 0.01 to 10 mg/kg. Partial responses were observed in three patients, of whom one had hepatocellular carcinoma and two had cutaneous melanoma.

Baseline, cycle 4 day 1, and cycle 7 day 1 were the blood sampling points. V was clipped by 5 bases and J by 0 bases, with 14 bases between them. This CDR3 spans 15 amino acids. Germline CDR1 SGHRS, CDR2 YFSETQ. Generated by immunoSEQ multiplex PCR, the TCRdb table keeps only in-frame clones and is missing some. The sample consists of about 120,000 clones, roughly nine tenths of them appearing once. V and J are TRBV5-1 and TRBJ1-2; unclear D gene. This clonotype was obtained from an adult with an advanced solid tumor such as melanoma, head and neck, liver or kidney cancer. Here the sequenced sample was CD4+ or CD8+ T cells sorted from blood, taken in a trial of the OX40 agonist ivuxolimab. The CDR3: CASSPARASNYGYTF. Here the CDR3 DNA reads TGCGCCAGCAGTCCAGCTCGGGCATCTAACTATGGCTACACCTTC. Full variable domain (missing parts from reference TRBV5-1 and TRBJ1-2): KAGVTQTPRYLIKTRGQQVTLSCSPISGHRSVSWYQQTPGQGLQFLFEYFSETQRNKGNFPGRFSGRQFSNSRSEMNVSTLELGDSALYLCASSPARASNYGYTFGSGTRLTVV.